Listed below are T cell receptor beta chains from one sample, sequenced in a study of shared clonotypes between healthy human individuals. Assay used: immunoSEQ multiplex PCR; TCRdb lists only in-frame clones, some missing. This sample carries 550,000 to 850,000 clones, approximately 72% of them seen once, and the ten largest clones take approximately 1.8%. Material for sequencing was memory CD4+ T cells sorted from blood. These receptors were collected from a woman aged 25 to 39 in good health. Each CDR3 is given without its conserved first and last residue. D genes are given only for firm matches.

D gene: TRBD1
J gene: TRBJ1-1
V gene: TRBV28
CDR3 protein: ASSCEAIGQGASMNTEAF

D gene: TRBD1
J gene: TRBJ2-1
V gene: TRBV29-1
CDR3 protein: SVEDQGALYNEQF

D gene: TRBD2
J gene: TRBJ2-3
V gene: TRBV9
CDR3 protein: ASSISGSSWGDTQY

D gene: .
J gene: TRBJ1-5
V gene: TRBV7-2
CDR3 protein: ASSGNEYQPQH

D gene: TRBD1
J gene: TRBJ2-7
V gene: TRBV28
CDR3 protein: ASSTGGLDPYEQY

D gene: TRBD1
J gene: TRBJ1-2
V gene: TRBV5-1
CDR3 protein: ASSLEGAVDYGYT

D gene: TRBD1
J gene: TRBJ2-1
V gene: TRBV27
CDR3 protein: ASSLDRAEYNEQF

D gene: TRBD1
J gene: TRBJ2-1
V gene: TRBV6-6
CDR3 protein: ASSGQGNEQF

D gene: .
J gene: TRBJ2-1
V gene: TRBV5-6
CDR3 protein: ASSLVQNEQF

D gene: .
J gene: TRBJ2-2
V gene: TRBV7-2
CDR3 protein: ASSARGVVGELF

D gene: TRBD2
J gene: TRBJ2-7
V gene: TRBV4-2
CDR3 protein: ASSQEKTSGSREQY

D gene: .
J gene: TRBJ1-4
V gene: TRBV28
CDR3 protein: ASSSPSGDEKLF

D gene: TRBD2
J gene: TRBJ2-1
V gene: TRBV27
CDR3 protein: ASSRAGVSEQF

D gene: .
J gene: TRBJ2-3
V gene: TRBV6-6
CDR3 protein: ASSWLGADTQY